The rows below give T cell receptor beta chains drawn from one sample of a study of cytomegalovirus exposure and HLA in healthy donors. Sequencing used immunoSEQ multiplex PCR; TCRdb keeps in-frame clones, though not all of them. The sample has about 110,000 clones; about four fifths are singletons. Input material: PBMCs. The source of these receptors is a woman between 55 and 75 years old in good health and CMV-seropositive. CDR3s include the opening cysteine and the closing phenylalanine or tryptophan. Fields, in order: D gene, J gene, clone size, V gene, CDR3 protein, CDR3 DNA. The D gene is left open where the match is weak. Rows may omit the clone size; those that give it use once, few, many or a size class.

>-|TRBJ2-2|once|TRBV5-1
CASSSGQYTGELFF
TGCGCCAGCAGCTCCGGACAGTACACCGGGGAGCTGTTTTTT
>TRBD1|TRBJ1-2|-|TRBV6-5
CASSYSPTGLFGYTF
TGTGCCAGCAGTTACTCCCCGACAGGGCTCTTTGGCTACACCTTC
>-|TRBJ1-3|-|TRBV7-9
CASSLIRTAGGNTIYF
TGTGCCAGCAGCCTCATTCGGACGGCGGGGGGAAACACCATATATTTT
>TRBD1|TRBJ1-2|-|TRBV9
CASSGTGNYGYTF
TGTGCCAGCAGCGGGACAGGGAACTATGGCTACACCTTC
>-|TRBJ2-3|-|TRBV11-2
CASSLVAGAGPSTDTQYF
TGTGCCAGCAGCTTAGTTGCCGGGGCGGGACCGAGCACAGATACGCAGTATTTT
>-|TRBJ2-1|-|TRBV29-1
CSVERGTGFVHNEQFF
TGCAGCGTTGAAAGGGGAACAGGCTTTGTGCACAATGAGCAGTTCTTC
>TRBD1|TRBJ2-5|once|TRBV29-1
CSASRQGRTETQYF
TGCAGCGCCTCCCGACAGGGAAGGACGGAGACCCAGTACTTC
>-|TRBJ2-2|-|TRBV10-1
CASSTSSLSGELFF
TGCGCCAGCAGTACTAGTAGTCTCTCCGGGGAGCTGTTTTTT
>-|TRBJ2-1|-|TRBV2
CASSEFVLSEQFF
TGTGCCAGCAGTGAATTTGTTCTGTCCGAGCAGTTCTTC
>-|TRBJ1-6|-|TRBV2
CASSEEVRDSPLHF
TGTGCCAGCAGTGAAGAGGTTCGGGATTCACCCCTCCACTTT
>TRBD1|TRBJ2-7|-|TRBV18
CASSLDRVWNEQYF
TGTGCCAGCTCACTGGACAGGGTATGGAACGAGCAGTACTTC
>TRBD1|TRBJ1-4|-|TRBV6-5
CASRPGQGLEKLFF
TGTGCCAGCAGGCCGGGACAGGGTCTCGAAAAACTGTTTTTT
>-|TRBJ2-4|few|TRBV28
CASSPPARARYF
TGTGCCAGCAGTCCCCCCGCCAGGGCTCGGTACTTC
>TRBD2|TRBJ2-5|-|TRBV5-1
CASSPGGLAVVETQYF
TGCGCCAGCAGCCCCGGCGGGCTAGCGGTGGTAGAGACCCAGTACTTC
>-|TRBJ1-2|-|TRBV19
CASSIGGGTANYGYTF
TGTGCCAGTAGTATTGGCGGCGGGACGGCTAACTATGGCTACACCTTC
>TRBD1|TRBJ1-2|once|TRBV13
CASSQKPVGTVYGYTF
TGTGCCAGCAGCCAAAAGCCAGTTGGGACAGTTTATGGCTACACCTTC
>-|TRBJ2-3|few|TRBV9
CASSPRESANPPDTQYF
TGTGCCAGCAGCCCCCGGGAGAGCGCGAACCCCCCAGATACGCAGTATTTT
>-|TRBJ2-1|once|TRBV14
CASSLGTQIYNEQFF
TGTGCCAGCAGCCTCGGGACACAAATATACAATGAGCAGTTCTTC
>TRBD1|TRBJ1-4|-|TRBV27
CASSLSWTGVGEKLFF
TGTGCCAGCAGTTTATCCTGGACAGGGGTGGGTGAAAAACTGTTTTTT
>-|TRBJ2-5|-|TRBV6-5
CASSAPERGGETQYF
TGTGCCAGCAGTGCACCCGAGCGAGGGGGAGAGACCCAGTACTTC
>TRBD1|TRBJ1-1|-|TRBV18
CASSPRQGQNTEAFF
TGTGCCAGCTCTCCAAGACAGGGACAGAACACTGAAGCTTTCTTT
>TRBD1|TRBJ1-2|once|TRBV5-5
CASSLGVWDRNYGYTF
TGTGCCAGCAGCTTGGGGGTCTGGGACAGAAACTATGGCTACACCTTC
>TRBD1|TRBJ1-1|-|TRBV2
CASSDEGAWSNTEAFF
TGTGCCAGCAGTGACGAGGGGGCCTGGTCGAACACTGAAGCTTTCTTT
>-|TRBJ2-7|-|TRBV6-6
CASSSDSDGYEQYF
TGTGCCAGCAGTTCGGACTCGGACGGATACGAGCAGTACTTC
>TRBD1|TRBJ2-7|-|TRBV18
CASSEGTGGVYEQYF
TGTGCCAGCTCAGAGGGGACAGGGGGCGTTTACGAGCAGTACTTC
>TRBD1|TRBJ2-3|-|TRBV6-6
CASREQGYLTDTQYF
TGTGCCAGCAGGGAACAGGGGTACCTCACAGATACGCAGTATTTT
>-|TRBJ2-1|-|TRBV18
CASSPPWGTMANEQFF
TGTGCCAGCTCACCACCATGGGGCACTATGGCCAATGAGCAGTTCTTC
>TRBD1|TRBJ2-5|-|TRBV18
CASSRGQGRGQETQYF
TGTGCCAGCTCCCGAGGACAGGGCCGGGGGCAAGAGACCCAGTACTTC
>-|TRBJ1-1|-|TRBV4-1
CASSQEAGMNTEAFF
TGCGCCAGCAGCCAAGAGGCGGGGATGAACACTGAAGCTTTCTTT
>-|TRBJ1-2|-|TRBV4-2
CASSQDRQFLGNGYTF
TGTGCCAGCAGCCAAGACCGACAGTTCCTCGGTAATGGCTACACCTTC
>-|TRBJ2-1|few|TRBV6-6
CASSYVQEQFF
TGTGCCAGCAGTTACGTCCAGGAGCAGTTCTTC
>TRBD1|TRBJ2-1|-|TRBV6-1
CASSVTGGLYNEQFF
TGTGCCAGCAGTGTGACAGGGGGACTTTACAATGAGCAGTTCTTC
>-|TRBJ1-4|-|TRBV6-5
CASSWGGEKLFF
TGTGCCAGCAGTTGGGGGGGCGAAAAACTGTTTTTT